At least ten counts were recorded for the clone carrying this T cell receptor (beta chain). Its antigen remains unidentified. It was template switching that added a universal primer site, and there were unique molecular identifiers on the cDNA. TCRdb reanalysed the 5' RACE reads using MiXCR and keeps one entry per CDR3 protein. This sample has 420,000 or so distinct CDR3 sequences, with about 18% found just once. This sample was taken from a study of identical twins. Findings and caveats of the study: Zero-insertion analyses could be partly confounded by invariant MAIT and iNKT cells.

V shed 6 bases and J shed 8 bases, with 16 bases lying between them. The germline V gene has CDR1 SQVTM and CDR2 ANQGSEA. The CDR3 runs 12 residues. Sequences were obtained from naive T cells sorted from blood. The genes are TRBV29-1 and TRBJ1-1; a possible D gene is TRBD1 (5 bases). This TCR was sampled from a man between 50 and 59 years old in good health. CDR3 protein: CSVRDGEREAFF. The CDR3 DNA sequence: TGCAGCGTGAGGGACGGAGAAAGAGAAGCTTTCTTT.